The entry that follows covers one T cell receptor (beta chain) sequence. Its antigen is unidentified. Generated by immunoSEQ multiplex PCR, the TCRdb table keeps only in-frame clones and is missing some. The data contain about 600,000 clones, roughly 98% of them singletons. This sample is drawn from a study of shared clonotypes between healthy human individuals. The study's findings and limits: Naive subsets typically showed greater estimated richness than memory subsets.

CD45RO-negative cells were positively selected for CCR7, leaving out terminally differentiated effector memory CD45RA+ cells. The CDR3 covers 13 residues. The ends were cut back, 6 bases at V and 4 bases at J, with 10 bases in the middle. Germline loops: CDR1 MNHEY, CDR2 SVGAGI. The J gene is TRBJ2-1, the V gene TRBV6-5; no firm D call. The origin of this receptor is a man aged 25 to 40 in good health. Sequenced material: naive CD8+ T cells sorted from blood. CDR3 protein: CASSLLPYNEQFF. The CDR3 nucleotides are TGTGCCAGCAGCCTATTACCTTACAATGAGCAGTTCTTC.